The T cell receptor beta chain described here comes from a study of blood T cell repertoires in COVID-19. V shed 11 bases and J shed 4 bases, with 18 bases lying between them. The CDR3 is made up of 14 amino acids. The germline gives CDR1 MDHEN, CDR2 SYDVKM. A case of COVID-19 had been met by exposed participants within 2 weeks before study entry. Using immunoSEQ multiplex PCR, the repertoire was profiled, and TCRdb retains in-frame clones only, with some absent. The sample consists of almost 350,000 clones, approximately 91% of them appearing once. Sequenced input: PBMCs or T cells enriched from blood (not recorded which). This clonotype was obtained from a woman in her 30s who had been exposed to COVID-19. The chain is built from TRBV28 and TRBJ1-5; a weak D match, TRBD1 (6 bases). The CDR3 loop is CAVRGGQGNQPQHF. CDR3 sequence (DNA): TGTGCCGTAAGGGGGGGTCAGGGGAATCAGCCCCAGCATTTT.